These 30 T cell receptor beta chains were sequenced from one sample in a study of molecular identifiers for immune sequencing clone quantification. TCRdb used MiXCR to reprocess the PCR reads, holding one entry per CDR3 protein. The sample consists of hundreds of thousands of distinct CDR3 sequences, around 25% of them appearing once. The sample taken for sequencing was naive CD8+ T cells from blood, with Jurkat cell RNA spiked in. Stated subset: FACS-sorted CD8+CD4-CCR7+CD45RA+ naive T cells. These receptors were taken from a human donor in good health. Some libraries in this study had Jurkat cell RNA spiked in.

At least ten counts were recorded for this clonotype. This chain links TRBV6-2 or TRBV6-3 with TRBJ2-2; 7 bases are shared with TRBD2. Germline CDR1 and CDR2: MNHEY and SVGEGT. The trim removed 0 bases at V and 7 bases at J, leaving 2 bases unmatched. There are 14 residues in the CDR3. CDR3 amino acids: CASSYSASGGELFF. The CDR3 DNA sequence: TGTGCCAGCAGTTACTCGGCTAGCGGCGGGGAGCTGTTTTTT.

The sample holds a few counts of this clonotype. The chain joins TRBV29-1 to TRBJ2-3; TRBD1 might be the D (8 bases). Germline V CDR1 and CDR2: SQVTM, ANQGSEA. Trimming removed 7 bases at V and 5 bases at J, with 19 bases between. This CDR3 is built from 14 residues. The CDR3 nucleotides read TGCAGCGCCCTCACAGGGGGGGAGGGAGATACGCAGTATTTT. Encoded protein: CSALTGGEGDTQYF.

This clonotype was picked up many times. The CDR3 DNA reads TGTGCCAGTAGCGGGACAGCTTCCTCCACAGATACGCAGTATTTT. Residues: CASSGTASSTDTQYF. The J gene is TRBJ2-3, the V gene TRBV19; 7 bases line up with TRBD1. The germline V gene encodes CDR1 LNHDA and CDR2 SQIVND (reference sequence). This CDR3 region has 15 residues. After removal of 6 bases from V and 2 bases from J, the junction contained 8 bases not matched to a gene.

The rearrangement joins TRBV28 to TRBJ1-3, with D unresolved. Germline CDR1 reads MDHEN; CDR2 reads SYDVKM. This CDR3 is built from 15 residues. Between the trimmed V and J ends, which lost 6 bases and 4 bases, there was a span of 16 bases. CDR3 amino acids: CASSQLSIFGNTIYF. CDR3 DNA sequence: TGTGCCAGCAGCCAACTGTCAATTTTCGGAAACACCATATATTTT.

This clonotype has a handful of counts. The gene calls are TRBV11-2 and TRBJ2-2; TRBD2 aligns across 7 bases. This CDR3 has 14 residues. Germline CDR1 reads SGHAT; CDR2 reads FQNNGV. The V and J ends lost 7 bases and 7 bases, in that order; junction bases with no gene match: 9. For the CDR3, the DNA is TGTGCCAGCACTGTTGAGGGACTAAGCGGGGAGCTGTTTTTT. This codes for CASTVEGLSGELFF.

This clonotype came up many times. The chain joins TRBV6-2 or TRBV6-3 to TRBJ2-3; perhaps TRBD2 as D (5 bases). The ends were cut back, 9 bases at V and 1 base at J, with 14 bases in the middle. Germline assignment: CDR1 MNHEY and CDR2 SVGEGT. The CDR3 runs to 14 residues. In DNA, the CDR3 is TGTGCCAGTTCAGGACTCCGTCGCACAGATACGCAGTATTTT. It is translated as CASSGLRRTDTQYF.

This clonotype was counted at least ten times. The V and J genes are TRBV12-3 or TRBV12-4 and TRBJ1-3; a possible D gene is TRBD1 (5 bases). Trimming took off 6 bases at V and 0 bases at J, with 12 bases between the two ends. This CDR3 is 15 amino acids long. CDR3 in amino acids: CASSWGPISGNTIYF. The CDR3 nucleotides are TGTGCCAGCAGCTGGGGACCGATCTCTGGAAACACCATATATTTT.

This chain joins TRBV2 and TRBJ1-2, with TRBD1 as a possible D gene (5 bases). In germline, CDR1 is SNHLY, CDR2 FYNNEI. Between the trimmed V and J ends, which lost 5 bases and 8 bases, there was a span of 15 bases. The CDR3 runs 13 residues. DNA of the CDR3: TGTGCCAGCAGTTTGGCTGGAGGGGTCGGCTACACCTTC. This translates into CASSLAGGVGYTF. Combining the CDR3 with reference TRBV2 and TRBJ1-2 gives the whole variable domain EPEVTQTPSHQVTQMGQEVILRCVPISNHLYFYWYRQILGQKVEFLVSFYNNEISEKSEIFDDQFSVERPDGSNFTLKIRSTKLEDSAMYFCASSLAGGVGYTFGSGTRLTVV.

This clonotype was detected many times. The chain combines TRBV6-1 with TRBJ1-1; no clear D gene. Germline-derived CDR1 and CDR2 are MNHNS and SASEGT. The V and J ends lost 3 bases and 6 bases respectively, with 8 bases between them. This CDR3 has 12 amino acids. CDR3 sequence: CASSDASAEAFF. Here the CDR3 DNA reads TGTGCCAGCAGTGATGCGAGCGCTGAAGCTTTCTTT.

This clonotype has at least ten counts. The chain uses TRBV5-6 and TRBJ1-1; a possible D gene is TRBD1 (6 bases). The germline V gene encodes CDR1 SGHDT and CDR2 YYEEEE. The CDR3 consists of 15 residues. V lost 2 bases and J 5 bases, leaving 16 bases between the germline ends. CDR3 amino acids: CASSFGVGGVTEAFF. As DNA, the CDR3 is TGTGCCAGCAGCTTTGGGGTGGGGGGCGTTACTGAAGCTTTCTTT.

This clonotype was counted ten times or more. V and J are TRBV4-1 and TRBJ1-5; TRBD1 aligns across 7 bases. This CDR3 has 15 residues. CDR1 and CDR2 (germline): MGHRA, YSYEKL. V gave up 3 bases and J gave up 2 bases; unmatched junction bases: 4. In nucleotides, the CDR3 is TGCGCCAGCAGCCACTGGGACAGAGGCAATCAGCCCCAGCATTTT. Protein sequence: CASSHWDRGNQPQHF.

The V call is TRBV12-3 or TRBV12-4, the J call TRBJ1-2; possible D gene TRBD1, 5 bases. The V end lost 0 bases, the J end lost 5 bases, and 10 bases lay between the germline ends. This CDR3 spans 14 amino acids. CDR3 sequence: CASSLAETAYGYTF. The DNA of the CDR3 is TGTGCCAGCAGTTTAGCTGAGACAGCGTATGGCTACACCTTC.

This chain connects TRBV10-1 to TRBJ2-4; D not certain. The CDR3 covers 16 residues. Germline CDR1 is WNHNN and CDR2 is SYGVQD (reference sequence). Trimming cost V 3 bases and J 0 bases, with 12 bases left between them. The CDR3 loop reads CASSEVEKLAKNIQYF. DNA of the CDR3: TGCGCCAGCAGTGAAGTGGAGAAGCTAGCCAAAAACATTCAGTACTTC.

This chain joins TRBV7-9 and TRBJ2-1; no definite D call. Germline V gene sequence: CDR1 SEHNR, CDR2 FQNEAQ (reference sequence). The CDR3 runs 14 residues. The V end lost 4 bases, the J end lost 4 bases, and 11 bases lay between the germline ends. Written as DNA, the CDR3 is TGTGCCAGCAGCTCGCCTACCGCGTACAATGAGCAGTTCTTC. Translation: CASSSPTAYNEQFF.

CDR3 in DNA: TGTGCCAGCAGTTACTCGATAACACTAGCGGGGTACAATGAGCAGTTCTTC. Protein sequence: CASSYSITLAGYNEQFF. The V gene is TRBV6-2 or TRBV6-3, the J gene TRBJ2-1; the match to TRBD2 covers 10 bases. CDR3 length equals 17 residues. V lost 0 bases, J lost 4 bases, and 6 bases stayed unmatched. Germline values: CDR1 MNHEY, CDR2 SVGEGT.

This clonotype was observed many times. The chain uses TRBV4-1 and TRBJ2-7; TRBD2 is a possible D gene (5 bases). Germline CDR1 is MGHRA and CDR2 is YSYEKL. There are 13 residues in the CDR3. The V end was cut by 4 bases, the J end by 7 bases, with 14 bases between. The CDR3 reads CASSPSHGEEQYF. The DNA for the CDR3 is TGCGCCAGCAGCCCCAGTCACGGGGAGGAGCAGTACTTC.

A note on this clonotype: Possible read error: a much larger clone is one base away. V usage is TRBV4-3 and J usage is TRBJ1-1, with 7 bases aligning to TRBD1. Trimming at V came to 8 bases and at J to 3 bases, leaving 12 bases not matched to a gene. CDR3 length equals 15 residues. In germline, CDR1 is LGHNA, CDR2 YSLEER. The CDR3 protein is CASGGSVGGYTEAFF. In DNA form, the CDR3 reads TGCGCCAGCGGCGGAAGTGTAGGGGGCTACACTGAAGCTTTCTTT.

The V call is TRBV3-1, the J call TRBJ2-1; tentatively, D is TRBD1 (6 bases). V was cut by 4 bases and J by 4 bases, with 14 bases left in between. The length of the CDR3 is 15 residues. The V gene's germline CDR1 is LGHDT and CDR2 YNNKEL (reference sequence). CDR3 amino acids: CASSPGTPVYNEQFF. Here the CDR3 DNA reads TGTGCCAGCAGCCCCGGGACACCGGTATACAATGAGCAGTTCTTC.

This clonotype was seen a few times. The chain combines TRBV7-6 with TRBJ2-7; TRBD2 matches 8 bases. This CDR3 is 17 amino acids long. The trim removed 4 bases at V and 5 bases at J, leaving 16 bases unmatched. Germline loops: CDR1 SGHVS, CDR2 FNYEAQ. The chain's CDR3 is CASSSLSGGPLGNEQYF. CDR3 coding DNA: TGTGCCAGCAGCTCTCTAAGCGGGGGCCCCCTAGGGAACGAGCAGTACTTC. Full variable domain (missing parts from reference TRBV7-6 and TRBJ2-7): GAGVSQSPRYKVTKRGQDVALRCDPISGHVSLYWYRQALGQGPEFLTYFNYEAQQDKSGLPNDRFSAERPEGSISTLTIQRTEQRDSAMYRCASSSLSGGPLGNEQYFGPGTRLTVT.

Only a few counts were recorded for this clonotype. The rearrangement uses TRBV14 and TRBJ1-1; 7 bases align to TRBD1. CDR3 length: 14 residues. V was clipped by 4 bases and J by 4 bases; unmatched bases: 6. Germline CDR1 and CDR2: SGHDN and FVKESK. DNA for the CDR3: TGTGCCAGCAGCCGCGACAGGGAAGCCACTGAAGCTTTCTTT. It translates to CASSRDREATEAFF. Full variable domain (rest looked up from reference TRBV14 and TRBJ1-1): EAGVTQFPSHSVIEKGQTVTLRCDPISGHDNLYWYRRVMGKEIKFLLHFVKESKQDESGMPNNRFLAERTGGTYSTLKVQPAELEDSGVYFCASSRDREATEAFFGQGTRLTVV.

This clonotype was seen only a few times. V gene TRBV27 combines with J gene TRBJ2-3, with no clear D. CDR1 is MNHEY, CDR2 SMNVEV, per germline (reference sequence). This CDR3 has 15 residues. Deletions cut 0 bases from V and 2 bases from J, with 9 bases between. The CDR3 bases are TGTGCCAGCAGTTTATCTACACCCATCACAGATACGCAGTATTTT. It is translated as CASSLSTPITDTQYF.

The sample holds many counts of this clonotype. Here the CDR3 DNA reads TGTGCCAGCAGCTTACTCCTGAAGGGACAGTCCGACTCTGGGGCCAACGTCCTGACTTTC. As protein: CASSLLLKGQSDSGANVLTF. The chain employs TRBV7-6 and TRBJ2-6; 7 nucleotides match TRBD1. The CDR3 is 20 amino acids. V lost 2 bases to trimming and J lost 0 bases; unmatched junction nucleotides: 13. CDR1 and CDR2 (germline): SGHVS, FNYEAQ.

The chain uses TRBV5-6 and TRBJ2-5; tentatively, D is TRBD2 (7 bases). Germline CDR1 reads SGHDT; CDR2 reads YYEEEE. The V and J ends lost 4 bases and 4 bases respectively, with 14 bases between them. CDR3 length: 14 residues. As DNA, the CDR3 is TGTGCCAGCAGCCGGGTGGCGGGGGCAGAGACCCAGTACTTC. Its translation is CASSRVAGAETQYF.

In DNA, the CDR3 is TGTGCCAGCAGCTTAATTAGCGGGAGTAACGAGCAGTACTTC. It yields the protein CASSLISGSNEQYF. The chain has TRBV7-2 and TRBJ2-7; TRBD2 matches at 9 bases. CDR1 is SGHTA and CDR2 is FQGNSA in the germline V gene. The CDR3 length is 14 residues. J gave up 5 bases and V 2 bases, and 4 bases lay outside the gene matches.

On this clonotype itself: At one end, the junction sequence differs from germline, possibly due to a read error. The chain carries TRBV29-1 and TRBJ2-1; D uncertain. Germline loops: CDR1 SQVTM, CDR2 ANQGSEA. This CDR3 region has 11 residues. Written as DNA, the CDR3 is TGCAGCGTTGAAGACGGTAATGCGCAGTTCTTC. It is translated as CSVEDGNAQFF.

Concerning this clonotype itself: A read error may explain this, as a much larger clone is one base away. The rearrangement uses TRBV7-2 and TRBJ2-3; D not certain. There are 15 residues in the CDR3. Germline V gene lookup returns CDR1 SGHTA and CDR2 FQGNSA. The chain's CDR3 is CAISPNPTLTDTQYF. As DNA, the CDR3 is TGTGCCATCAGCCCTAACCCGACCCTCACAGATACGCAGTATTTT.

This clonotype was detected a few times. The chain recombines TRBV28 with TRBJ2-3; D not certain. The CDR3 runs 17 residues. V was pared by 2 bases and J by 0 bases, with 15 bases between. Per the germline V gene, CDR1 is MDHEN and CDR2 is SYDVKM. CDR3 in amino acids: CASSLLPTAPSTDTQYF. The CDR3 DNA is TGTGCCAGCAGTTTACTCCCTACAGCGCCAAGCACAGATACGCAGTATTTT.

This clonotype was seen at least ten times. The V and J genes are TRBV29-1 and TRBJ2-5; 8 nucleotides agree with TRBD1. Germline V gene lookup returns CDR1 SQVTM and CDR2 ANQGSEA. This CDR3 contains 14 residues. V lost 8 bases to trimming and J lost 3 bases; unmatched junction nucleotides: 11. The CDR3, as DNA: TGCAGCTCCTGGACAGGGAGCCCGGAAGAGACCCAGTACTTC. Its translation is CSSWTGSPEETQYF.

This clonotype was seen only a few times. The gene calls are TRBV6-2 or TRBV6-3 and TRBJ2-7; TRBD1 agrees at 7 bases. Looked up from germline, CDR1 is MNHEY and CDR2 is SVGEGT. The junction had 10 bases not matched to a gene; V was cut back by 2 bases and J by 3 bases. The CDR3 runs 16 residues. The DNA of the CDR3 is TGTGCCAGCAGTTACAGCCTGGTGGCAGGGGGCTACGAGCAGTACTTC. This sequence encodes CASSYSLVAGGYEQYF.

The chain has TRBV7-8 and TRBJ1-2; 7 bases are shared with TRBD1. The V segment lost 5 bases and the J segment 0 bases; nucleotides outside the gene matches: 6. The length of the CDR3 is 15 residues. CDR1 is SGHVS, CDR2 FQNEAQ, per germline. The CDR3 loop is CASSLNRGPNYGYTF. The CDR3 bases are TGTGCCAGCAGCCTTAACAGGGGCCCTAACTATGGCTACACCTTC.